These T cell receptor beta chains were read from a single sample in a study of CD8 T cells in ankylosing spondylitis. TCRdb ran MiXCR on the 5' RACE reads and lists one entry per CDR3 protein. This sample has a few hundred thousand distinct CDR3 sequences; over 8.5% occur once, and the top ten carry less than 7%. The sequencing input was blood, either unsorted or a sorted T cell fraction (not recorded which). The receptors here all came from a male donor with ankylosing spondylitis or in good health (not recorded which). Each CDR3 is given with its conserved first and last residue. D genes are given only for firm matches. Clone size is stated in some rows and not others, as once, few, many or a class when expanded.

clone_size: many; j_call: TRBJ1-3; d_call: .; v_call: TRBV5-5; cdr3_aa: CASSLRGNTIYF; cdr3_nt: TGTGCCAGCAGCTTGCGGGGAAACACCATATATTTT
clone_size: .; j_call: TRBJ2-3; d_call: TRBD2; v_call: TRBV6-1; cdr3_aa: CAGLAGEGWSTDTQYF; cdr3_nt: TGTGCCGGCCTAGCGGGAGAAGGGTGGAGCACAGATACGCAGTATTTT
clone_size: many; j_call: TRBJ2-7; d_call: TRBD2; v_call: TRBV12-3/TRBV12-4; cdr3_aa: CASTPAGGPGPPNF; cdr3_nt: TGTGCCAGCACCCCGGCGGGAGGGCCTGGACCTCCCAACTTC
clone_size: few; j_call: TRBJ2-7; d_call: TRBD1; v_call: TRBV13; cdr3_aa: CASSLVGGGRYEQYF; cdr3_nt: TGTGCCAGCAGCTTAGTAGGGGGCGGACGCTACGAGCAGTACTTC
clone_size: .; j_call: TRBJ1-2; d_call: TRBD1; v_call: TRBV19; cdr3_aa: CASSTIDRGVSSGYTF; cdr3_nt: TGTGCCAGTAGTACCATTGACAGGGGTGTGAGCAGTGGCTACACCTTC
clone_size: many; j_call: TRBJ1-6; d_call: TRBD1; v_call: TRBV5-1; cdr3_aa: CASSYTGDSPLHF; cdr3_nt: TGCGCCAGCAGCTATACAGGGGATTCACCCCTCCACTTT
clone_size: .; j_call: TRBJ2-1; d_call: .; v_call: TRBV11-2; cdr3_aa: CASRSLPRSGPYNEQFF; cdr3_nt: TGTGCCAGCCGTTCCCTACCCAGGAGTGGGCCCTACAATGAGCAGTTCTTC
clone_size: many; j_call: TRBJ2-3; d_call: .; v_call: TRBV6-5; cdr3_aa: CASSSLTSTDTQYF; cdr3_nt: TGTGCCAGCAGTTCCCTTACTAGCACAGATACGCAGTATTTT
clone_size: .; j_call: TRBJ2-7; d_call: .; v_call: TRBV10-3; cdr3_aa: CAIMSGYSYEQYF; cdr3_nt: TGTGCCATCATGTCGGGATACTCCTACGAGCAGTACTTC
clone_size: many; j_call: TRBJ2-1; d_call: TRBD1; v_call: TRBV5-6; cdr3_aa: CASSAPGTGGNEQFF; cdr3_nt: TGTGCCAGCAGCGCCCCCGGGACAGGGGGGAATGAGCAGTTCTTC
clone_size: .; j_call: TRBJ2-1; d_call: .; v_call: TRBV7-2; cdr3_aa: CASRQQFF; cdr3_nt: TGTGCCAGCAGACAGCAGTTCTTC
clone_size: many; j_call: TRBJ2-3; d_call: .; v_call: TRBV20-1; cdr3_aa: CSATLLGRDTQYF; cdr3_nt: TGCAGTGCTACCCTGCTTGGGCGAGATACGCAGTATTTT
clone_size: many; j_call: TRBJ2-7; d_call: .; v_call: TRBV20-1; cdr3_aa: CSATDYYEQYF; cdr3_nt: TGCAGTGCTACGGACTACTACGAGCAGTACTTC
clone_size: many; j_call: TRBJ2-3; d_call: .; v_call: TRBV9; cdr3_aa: CASSYGGGPYDTQYF; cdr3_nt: TGTGCCAGCAGCTATGGGGGGGGGCCATACGATACGCAGTATTTT
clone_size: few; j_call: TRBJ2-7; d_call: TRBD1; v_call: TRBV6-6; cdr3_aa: CASSYLGQYEQYF; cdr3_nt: TGTGCCAGCAGTTACTTGGGACAGTACGAGCAGTACTTC
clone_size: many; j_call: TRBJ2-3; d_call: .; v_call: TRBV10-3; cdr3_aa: CAISDAGDRKIYTDTQYF; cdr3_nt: TGTGCCATCAGTGACGCAGGGGACCGAAAGATCTACACAGATACGCAGTATTTT
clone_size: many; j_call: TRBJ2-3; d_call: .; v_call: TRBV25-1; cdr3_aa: CASSELAAQYF; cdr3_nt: TGTGCCAGCAGTGAATTGGCTGCGCAGTATTTT
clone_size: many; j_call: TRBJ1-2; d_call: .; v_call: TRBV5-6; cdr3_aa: CASSLAWGAGGYTF; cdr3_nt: TGTGCCAGCAGCTTGGCTTGGGGGGCCGGTGGCTACACCTTC
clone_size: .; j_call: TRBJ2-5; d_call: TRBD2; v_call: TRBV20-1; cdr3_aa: CSALGGDRKTQYF; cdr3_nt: TGCAGTGCGTTGGGGGGGGACCGGAAGACCCAGTACTTC
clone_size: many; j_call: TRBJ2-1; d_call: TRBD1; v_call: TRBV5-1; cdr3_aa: CASSLPGQNNEQFF; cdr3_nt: TGCGCCAGCAGCTTGCCGGGACAGAACAATGAGCAGTTCTTC
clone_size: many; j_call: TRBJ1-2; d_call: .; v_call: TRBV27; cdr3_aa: CASSAGTYLNYGYTF; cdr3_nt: TGTGCCAGCAGCGCCGGGACTTATCTTAACTATGGCTACACCTTC
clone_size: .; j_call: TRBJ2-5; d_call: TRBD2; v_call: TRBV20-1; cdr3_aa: CSADPRLAGVSETQYF; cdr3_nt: TGCAGTGCTGACCCCAGACTAGCGGGAGTTTCGGAGACCCAGTACTTC
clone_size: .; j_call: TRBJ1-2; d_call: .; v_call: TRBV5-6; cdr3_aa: CASSSETENYGYTF; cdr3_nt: TGTGCCAGCAGCAGCGAGACAGAAAACTATGGCTACACCTTC
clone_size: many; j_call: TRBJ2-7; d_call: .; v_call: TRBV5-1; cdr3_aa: CASSHPPGAGFSYEQYF; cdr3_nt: TGCGCCAGCAGCCACCCTCCTGGGGCGGGGTTCTCCTACGAGCAGTACTTC
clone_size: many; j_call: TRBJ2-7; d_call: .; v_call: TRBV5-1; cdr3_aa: CASSLDETVFYEQYF; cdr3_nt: TGCGCCAGCAGCTTGGATGAGACAGTATTTTACGAGCAGTACTTC
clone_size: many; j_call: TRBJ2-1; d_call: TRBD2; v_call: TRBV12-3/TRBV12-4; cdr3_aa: CASTESGGANVNEQFF; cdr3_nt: TGTGCCAGCACCGAAAGCGGGGGGGCTAATGTCAATGAGCAGTTCTTC
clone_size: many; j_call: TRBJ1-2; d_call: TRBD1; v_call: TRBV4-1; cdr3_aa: CASSQPDRAYGYTF; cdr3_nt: TGCGCCAGCAGCCAACCGGACAGGGCCTATGGCTACACCTTC